A selection of T cell receptor beta chains follows, all from one sample in a study of blood T cell repertoires in COVID-19. Repertoires were generated with immunoSEQ multiplex PCR, while TCRdb's copy carries only in-frame clones and drops some. The table shows some 180,000 clones, with roughly three quarters occurring only once. Sequenced: peripheral blood. All receptors derive from a woman between 40 and 50 years old with COVID-19, enrolled during active disease. CDR3s include the opening cysteine and the closing phenylalanine or tryptophan. D genes are given only for firm matches. Clone size, where shown, is once, few, many, or a class for clones that have expanded.

TRBJ1-2 TRBV2 TRBD1 - TGTGCCAGCACCTCTAGGGGGCAGAACTATGGCTACACCTTC CASTSRGQNYGYTF
TRBJ2-7 TRBV30 TRBD2 - TGTGCCTGGAGTGTCGGAACTAGCGCCTCCTACGAGCAGTACTTC CAWSVGTSASYEQYF
TRBJ2-1 TRBV19 TRBD2 - TGTGCCAGTAGTCCCGGACTAGGACCCAATGAGCAGTTCTTC CASSPGLGPNEQFF
TRBJ1-5 TRBV19 - - TGTGCCAGTAACCAGGGCCCACGTAGGGATCAGCCCCAGCATTTT CASNQGPRRDQPQHF
TRBJ2-3 TRBV3-1/TRBV3-2 TRBD2 once TGTGCCAGCAGCTCGACCCCAGCGGGGGCCCCTTTTGATACGCAGTATTTT CASSSTPAGAPFDTQYF
TRBJ1-1 TRBV7-8 - - TGTGCCAGCAGGAGCGGGGCCCCCCAAGCATTGGATAGGTACACTGAAGCTTTCTTT CASRSGAPQALDRYTEAFF
TRBJ2-7 TRBV7-8 - - TGTGCCAGCAGCTCCGGAGGGGTTTCCTACGAGCAGTACTTC CASSSGGVSYEQYF
TRBJ2-3 TRBV6-1 TRBD1 - TGTGCCAGCAGTGAAGGACAGGGGGCGGTAGATACGCAGTATTTT CASSEGQGAVDTQYF
TRBJ1-1 TRBV9 - once TGTGCCAGCAGCGTAGGGGGGCCCACGAGCACTGAAGCTTTCTTT CASSVGGPTSTEAFF
TRBJ2-3 TRBV19 TRBD2 few TGTGCCAGTAGTATAGATGCTAGCGGCTACACAGATACGCAGTATTTT CASSIDASGYTDTQYF
TRBJ2-1 TRBV11-3 TRBD2 - TGTGCCAGCAGCTTAGATGGCCAGCGGGGCTACAATGAGCAGTTCTTC CASSLDGQRGYNEQFF
TRBJ1-1 TRBV19 TRBD1 once TGTGCCAGTAGTACCGACAGGGACACTGAAGCTTTCTTT CASSTDRDTEAFF
TRBJ2-5 TRBV18 - - TGTGCCAGCTCCTTGGACAGCCAAGAGACCCAGTACTTC CASSLDSQETQYF
TRBJ2-6 TRBV18 - - TGTGCCAGCTCACCTAGGAGCAATACTTTCTCTGGGGCCAACGTCCTGACTTTC CASSPRSNTFSGANVLTF
TRBJ2-3 TRBV6-2/TRBV6-3 TRBD2 - TGTGCCAGCAGTCTCGGGGGGGTCCTCACAGATACGCAGTATTTT CASSLGGVLTDTQYF
TRBJ2-7 TRBV7-3 TRBD2 - TGTGCCAGCAGCCCTAGCGGGGGACCGATAATAGAGCAGTACTTC CASSPSGGPIIEQYF
TRBJ2-2 TRBV12-5 - - TGTGCTAGTGGTTTGTCTGCCGGGGAGCTGTTTTTT CASGLSAGELFF
TRBJ2-3 TRBV27 - - TGTGCCAGCAGTTTACCAAGCGGGTTGGGCCCGCAGTATTTT CASSLPSGLGPQYF
TRBJ1-6 TRBV30 - - TGTGCCTGGAAATCTGGAGGCCACTATAATTCACCCCTCCACTTT CAWKSGGHYNSPLHF
TRBJ1-1 TRBV5-5 - - TGTGCCAGCAGCTTGGCACAGGGATTAGAGGCTTTCTTT CASSLAQGLEAFF
TRBJ2-5 TRBV19 - - TGTGCCAGTAGTAAACGGGAGACCCAGTACTTC CASSKRETQYF
TRBJ2-1 TRBV18 - - TGTGCCAGCTCGCCCGGGAGATTCAATGAGCAGTTCTTC CASSPGRFNEQFF
TRBJ2-2 TRBV5-1 TRBD2 few TGCGCCAGCAGCTACATAGCGGGGGCTAACACCGGGGAGCTGTTTTTT CASSYIAGANTGELFF
TRBJ2-1 TRBV5-4 TRBD2 - TGTGCCAGCAGCGGGGGACTAGTCGGAAATTACAATGAGCAGTTCTTC CASSGGLVGNYNEQFF
TRBJ2-5 TRBV6-5 TRBD1 - TGTGCCAGCAGAAGGACAGGGGGGCAAGAGACCCAGTACTTC CASRRTGGQETQYF
TRBJ2-1 TRBV14 - - TGTGCCAGCAGCCTCAGCGGGAATGAGCAGTTCTTC CASSLSGNEQFF
TRBJ2-7 TRBV6-6 TRBD2 once TGTGCCAGCGGAGGGACTAGCGCCTACGAGCAGTACTTC CASGGTSAYEQYF
TRBJ2-3 TRBV4-3 TRBD2 - TGCGCCAGCAGCGATGGACTAGCGGGCCGCACAGATACGCAGTATTTT CASSDGLAGRTDTQYF
TRBJ2-6 TRBV7-3 TRBD2 - TGTGCCAGCAGCCCCCCCTGGGGTAGCGGGGCCTCTGGGGCCAACGTCCTGACTTTC CASSPPWGSGASGANVLTF